Following are 13 T cell receptor beta chains from one sample sequenced in a study of T-cell memory formation after mild COVID-19. TCRdb re-called the 5' RACE reads through MiXCR, storing one row per CDR3 protein. The sample has about 240,000 distinct CDR3 sequences, approximately 9% seen once. The source material was PBMCs or a T cell subset sorted from them (not recorded which). The receptor source for this set is a man younger than 35 who had mild COVID-19 (a few samples of this study predate the infection). Cell type and time point are not known.

Only a few counts were recorded for this clonotype. The chain is built from TRBV7-6 and TRBJ1-2; TRBD1 aligns across 8 bases. The CDR3 has 15 residues. Germline-derived CDR1 and CDR2 are SGHVS and FNYEAQ. After removal of 5 bases from V and 6 bases from J, the junction contained 11 bases not matched to a gene. The CDR3 DNA reads TGTGCCAGCAGCGCCCGTTATGGACAGGGTCATGGCTACACCTTC. Encoded protein: CASSARYGQGHGYTF.

The chain carries TRBV7-8 and TRBJ1-5; 12 nucleotides match TRBD1. The CDR3 loop spans 18 amino acids. With V trimmed by 4 bases and J by 1 base, 8 bases remained unmatched. Germline V gene lookup returns CDR1 SGHVS and CDR2 FQNEAQ. This CDR3 is CASSSTRGQGASNQPQHF. As DNA, the CDR3 is TGTGCCAGCAGCTCCACTAGGGGACAGGGGGCAAGCAATCAGCCCCAGCATTTT.

The rearrangement links TRBV7-6 to TRBJ2-1, with a possible D match to TRBD2 (5 bases). Per the germline V gene, CDR1 is SGHVS and CDR2 is FNYEAQ. This CDR3 comprises 13 residues. V was shortened by 5 bases and J by 7 bases, with 12 bases between the two germline ends. As DNA, the CDR3 is TGTGCCAGCAGCCCGGTCCAGCGGAATGAGCAGTTCTTC. Translation: CASSPVQRNEQFF.

The chain carries TRBV4-2 and TRBJ2-1; 8 bases align to TRBD1. V was pared by 4 bases and J by 2 bases, with 10 bases of the junction left unmatched. The CDR3 consists of 17 residues. Germline assignment: CDR1 LGHNA and CDR2 YNFKEQ. CDR3: CASSRLAGTGTYNEQFF. DNA for the CDR3: TGTGCCAGCAGCCGCCTGGCCGGGACAGGAACCTACAATGAGCAGTTCTTC.

This clonotype was observed at least ten times. This chain uses TRBV12-3 or TRBV12-4 with TRBJ1-6; no clear D. CDR3 size: 16 residues. V lost 6 bases to trimming and J lost 6 bases, with 18 bases between them. CDR3 coding DNA: TGTGCCAGCAGACTTCATGCAGGTTGGGGTAATTCACCCCTCCACTTT. It yields the protein CASRLHAGWGNSPLHF.

This clonotype showed up just a few times. The chain has TRBV12-3 or TRBV12-4 and TRBJ1-1, with D maybe TRBD1 (6 bases). CDR3 size: 13 residues. V was pared by 5 bases and J by 6 bases, with 13 bases between. CDR3 in amino acids: CASSLGGGPEAFF. CDR3 sequence (DNA): TGTGCCAGCAGTCTCGGGGGCGGTCCTGAAGCTTTCTTT.

There are many counts of this clonotype. The chain has TRBV7-2 and TRBJ2-7; 7 nucleotides line up with TRBD2. Germline CDR1 and CDR2: SGHTA and FQGNSA. The J segment lost 2 bases and the V segment lost 4 bases, leaving 5 bases of the junction unmatched. The CDR3 has 14 residues. CDR3 amino acids: CASSYQTSTYEQYV. The CDR3 nucleotides are TGTGCCAGCAGCTACCAGACTAGCACCTACGAGCAGTACGTC.

This clonotype turned up a few times. The chain has TRBV6-2 or TRBV6-3 and TRBJ2-7; TRBD2 aligns across 8 bases. The germline CDR1 and CDR2 sequences are MNHEY and SVGEGT. This CDR3 contains 14 residues. The J segment lost 3 bases and the V segment lost 7 bases, leaving 8 bases of the junction unmatched. CDR3 DNA sequence: TGTGCCAGCACCCACCCCGGGGGGGACTACGAGCAGTACTTC. Its translation is CASTHPGGDYEQYF.

This clonotype was observed a few times. The CDR3 DNA follows: TGCAGCGTATTCCGGGACAGGGGGGCAGATACGCAGTATTTT. Protein product: CSVFRDRGADTQYF. The J gene is TRBJ2-3, the V gene TRBV29-1; 11 nucleotides match TRBD1. This CDR3 comprises 14 residues. Per germline, CDR1 SQVTM and CDR2 ANQGSEA. J lost 4 bases, V lost 6 bases, and 6 bases had no gene match.

This clonotype has just a few counts. The chain links TRBV5-6 to TRBJ1-5; D not certain. Looked up from germline, CDR1 is SGHDT and CDR2 is YYEEEE. There are 14 residues in the CDR3. V lost 3 bases to trimming and J lost 6 bases, with 13 bases between them. The CDR3 nucleotides read TGTGCCAGCAGCTGGTCTTGGACGGGTCAGCCCCAGCATTTT. Translation: CASSWSWTGQPQHF.

J is TRBJ2-3 and V is TRBV5-6; unclear D gene. Trimming pared 4 bases from V and 0 bases from J, leaving 6 bases between. CDR3 length equals 13 residues. CDR1 is SGHDT and CDR2 is YYEEEE in the germline V gene. The DNA of the CDR3 is TGTGCCAGCAGCCAGAGGAGCACAGATACGCAGTATTTT. Its protein is CASSQRSTDTQYF. The full variable domain, rest sourced from reference TRBV5-6 and TRBJ2-3, is DAGVTQSPTHLIKTRGQQVTLRCSPKSGHDTVSWYQQALGQGPQFIFQYYEEEERQRGNFPDRFSGHQFPNYSSELNVNALLLGDSALYLCASSQRSTDTQYFGPGTRLTVL.

This clonotype was seen at least ten times. V usage is TRBV7-8 and J usage is TRBJ1-1; unclear D gene. The CDR3 consists of 15 residues. CDR1 is SGHVS, CDR2 FQNEAQ, per germline. V was clipped by 3 bases and J by 0 bases, with 11 bases between them. The CDR3 nucleotides read TGTGCCAGCAGCTTGAGGACCCTGATGAACACTGAAGCTTTCTTT. Protein sequence: CASSLRTLMNTEAFF.

V and J are TRBV30 and TRBJ1-1, with D hard to call. Germline assignment: CDR1 GTSNPN and CDR2 SVGIG (reference sequence). The CDR3 has 13 amino acids. The ends were cut back, 0 bases at V and 2 bases at J, with 7 bases in the middle. CDR3 residues: CAWSVLDNTEAFF. For the CDR3, the DNA is TGTGCCTGGAGTGTACTGGACAACACTGAAGCTTTCTTT.